This TCR beta chain was sequenced for a study of shared clonotypes between healthy human individuals. About the study: For every donor, three CD4 naive, three CD4 memory, two CD8 naive and one CD8 memory plates were used.

General observations from the study: The sharing of roughly 5% of naive CD4 clonotypes was seen across a handful of donors. The genetic and exposure-history diversity represented was limited by few donors.

Several immunoSEQ 96-well plates shared each subset's DNA, each plate a replicate. TCRdb keeps only in-frame clones here, not all; method: immunoSEQ multiplex PCR. The profile shows about 2,200,000 clones, just over 90% of them singletons. Naive CD8 cells comprised CD45RO-negative, CCR7-positively selected cells, excluding terminally differentiated effector memory CD45RA+ cells. The V end lost 6 bases, the J end lost 8 bases, and 19 bases lay between the germline ends. The CDR3 is 14 amino acids. Germline CDR1 is MGHRA and CDR2 is YSYEKL. Remarks on this clone: What it recognizes is unknown.

The chain joins TRBV4-1 to TRBJ1-2; no definite D call. The receptor comes from a man aged 18-30 years in good health. Some clones in this sample may be carry-over from other donors' samples. Input material: naive CD8+ T cells from PBMCs. The CDR3 loop is CASSPGLVLGGYTF. The DNA of the CDR3 is TGCGCCAGCAGTCCAGGTTTAGTATTGGGGGGCTACACCTTC.